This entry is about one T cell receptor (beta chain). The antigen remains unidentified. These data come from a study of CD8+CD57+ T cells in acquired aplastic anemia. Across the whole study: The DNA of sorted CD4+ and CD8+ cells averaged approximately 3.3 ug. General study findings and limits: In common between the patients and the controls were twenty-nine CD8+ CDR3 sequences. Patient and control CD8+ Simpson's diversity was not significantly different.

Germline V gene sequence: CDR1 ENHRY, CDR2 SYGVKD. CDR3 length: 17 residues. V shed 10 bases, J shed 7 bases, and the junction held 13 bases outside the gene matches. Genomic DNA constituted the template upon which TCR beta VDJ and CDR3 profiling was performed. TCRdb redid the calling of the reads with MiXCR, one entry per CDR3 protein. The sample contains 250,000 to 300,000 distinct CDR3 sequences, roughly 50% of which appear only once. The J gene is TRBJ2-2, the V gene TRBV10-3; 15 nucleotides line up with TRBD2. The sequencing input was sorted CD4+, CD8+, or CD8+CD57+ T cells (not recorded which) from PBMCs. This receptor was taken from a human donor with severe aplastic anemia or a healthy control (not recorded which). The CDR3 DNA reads TGTGCCAGCTTGGGACTAGCGGGGGGCCCAAAGGGCGGGGAGCTGTTTTTT. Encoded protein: CASLGLAGGPKGGELFF.